One and the same sample provided the 21 T cell receptor beta chains below, sequenced in a study of cytomegalovirus exposure and HLA in healthy donors. This table comes from immunoSEQ multiplex PCR, and its TCRdb copy is limited to in-frame clones, with some not included. The repertoire holds over 60,000 clones, with roughly 95% as singletons. The sequenced sample was PBMCs. The receptors come from a woman aged 18-35 years in good health and CMV-seropositive.

The J gene is TRBJ2-5, the V gene TRBV27; D gene ambiguous. The CDR3 consists of 12 residues. CDR1 and CDR2 from the germline V gene are MNHEY and SMNVEV (reference sequence). V was shortened by 6 bases and J by 1 base, with 6 bases between the two germline ends. CDR3 nucleotides: TGTGCCAGCAGGCGCATCCAAGAGACCCAGTACTTC. As protein: CASRRIQETQYF.

The chain couples TRBV12-5 to TRBJ2-5, with 9 bases fitting TRBD1. The germline V gene has CDR1 LGHNT and CDR2 FRNRAP. CDR3 length: 14 residues. J was trimmed by 5 bases and V by 7 bases; bases with no gene match: 8. The CDR3 region has the DNA TGTGCTAGTGCCCCCGGGACAGGGACGGAGACCCAGTACTTC. Translating it yields CASAPGTGTETQYF.

CDR3 loop: CASSIDSNTGELFF. CDR3 sequence (DNA): TGTGCCAGTAGTATCGACAGTAACACCGGGGAGCTGTTTTTT. The J gene is TRBJ2-2, the V gene TRBV19, with D maybe TRBD1 (5 bases). The CDR3 runs to 14 residues. Looked up from germline, CDR1 is LNHDA and CDR2 is SQIVND (reference sequence). Trimming stripped 3 bases from V and 2 bases from J, with 7 bases between.

The V gene is TRBV5-1, the J gene TRBJ2-3, with TRBD2 identical over 8 bases. CDR3 length: 13 amino acids. Germline V gene data show CDR1 as SGHRS and CDR2 as YFSETQ. Trimming cost V 5 bases and J 1 base; bases outside gene matches: 0. CDR3 nucleotide sequence: TGCGCCAGCAGAGCGGGGGGCACAGATACGCAGTATTTT. Its protein product is CASRAGGTDTQYF. Full variable domain (outside the CDR3, taken from reference TRBV5-1 and TRBJ2-3): KAGVTQTPRYLIKTRGQQVTLSCSPISGHRSVSWYQQTPGQGLQFLFEYFSETQRNKGNFPGRFSGRQFSNSRSEMNVSTLELGDSALYLCASRAGGTDTQYFGPGTRLTVL.

The rearrangement links TRBV25-1 to TRBJ2-1; D is possibly TRBD2 (7 bases). Germline values: CDR1 MGHDK, CDR2 SYGVNS. V lost 3 bases and J 6 bases, leaving 15 bases between the germline ends. This CDR3 is 15 amino acids long. The CDR3 bases are TGTGCCAGCAGTGACGGGGGGCAGGGTTCCAATGAGCAGTTCTTC. This encodes CASSDGGQGSNEQFF. The full variable domain, with the rest looked up from reference TRBV25-1 and TRBJ2-1, is EADIYQTPRYLVIGTGKKITLECSQTMGHDKMYWYQQDPGMELHLIHYSYGVNSTEKGDLSSESTVSRIRTEHFPLTLESARPSHTSQYLCASSDGGQGSNEQFFGPGTRLTVL.

V is TRBV25-1 and J is TRBJ2-7; 9 bases map to TRBD1. The ends lost 5 bases at V and 3 bases at J; junction bases unmatched: 17. Germline CDR1 is MGHDK and CDR2 is SYGVNS. The CDR3 has 18 amino acids. CDR3: CASSPGQGSYGRNYEQYF. The CDR3, as DNA: TGTGCCAGCAGTCCGGGACAGGGTAGTTACGGGAGAAACTACGAGCAGTACTTC.

The chain employs TRBV7-9 and TRBJ1-4, with a possible D match to TRBD1 (6 bases). The germline V gene encodes CDR1 SEHNR and CDR2 FQNEAQ (reference sequence). V dropped 5 bases and J dropped 11 bases, with 21 bases sitting between them. The length of the CDR3 is 15 residues. The CDR3 nucleotides read TGTGCCAGCAGCACCACCCGACAGGAATTGGGTAAACTGTTTTTT. Its translation: CASSTTRQELGKLFF.

This chain connects TRBV11-2 to TRBJ1-1; no firm D call. This CDR3 has 14 amino acids. Trimming cost V 0 bases and J 2 bases, with 7 bases left between them. Germline CDR1 is SGHAT and CDR2 is FQNNGV. DNA for the CDR3: TGTGCCAGCAGCTTAGACACAGCAAACACTGAAGCTTTCTTT. Protein sequence: CASSLDTANTEAFF.

This sequence joins TRBV19 and TRBJ1-5; tentative D call: TRBD1 (6 bases). Trimming pared 4 bases from V and 0 bases from J, leaving 7 bases between. The CDR3 runs 14 residues. Germline CDR1 and CDR2: LNHDA and SQIVND (reference sequence). Here the CDR3 reads CASSTDSSNQPQHF. The CDR3 DNA is TGTGCCAGTAGTACGGACAGTAGCAATCAGCCCCAGCATTTT.

The J gene is TRBJ2-7, the V gene TRBV2, with D hard to call. There are 11 residues in the CDR3. From germline, CDR1 is SNHLY and CDR2 FYNNEI. Trimming shortened V by 3 bases and J by 6 bases, and 6 bases separated the two germline ends. The CDR3, as DNA: TGTGCCAGCAGTGAGTATCGCGAGCAGTACTTC. Encoded protein: CASSEYREQYF.

The chain joins TRBV14 to TRBJ2-1, with 9 bases matching TRBD2. The CDR3 has 20 amino acids. J lost 6 bases, V lost 1 base, and 19 bases had no gene match. From germline, CDR1 is SGHDN and CDR2 FVKESK. The CDR3 loop reads CASSQGRLAGIARIVNEQFF. In DNA, the CDR3 is TGTGCCAGCAGCCAAGGTCGTCTAGCGGGAATCGCAAGGATCGTCAATGAGCAGTTCTTC.

The V gene is TRBV29-1, the J gene TRBJ1-2; D gene uncertain. Germline values: CDR1 SQVTM, CDR2 ANQGSEA. The V end was cut by 4 bases, the J end by 6 bases, with 15 bases between. The CDR3 sequence is 13 residues long. The CDR3 DNA follows: TGCAGCGTTGTATTATACGGGTCCAATGGCTACACCTTC. This gives the protein CSVVLYGSNGYTF.

The chain joins TRBV5-4 to TRBJ2-1, with TRBD2 as a possible D gene (6 bases). CDR3 length: 15 amino acids. V gave up 0 bases and J gave up 5 bases, with 12 bases separating them. The germline gives CDR1 SGHNT, CDR2 YYREEE (reference sequence). CDR3 sequence (DNA): TGTGCCAGCAGCTTGGGAAAGGGAGGCCACAATGAGCAGTTCTTC. Translation: CASSLGKGGHNEQFF. The whole variable domain, filled in from reference TRBV5-4 and TRBJ2-1, reads ETGVTQSPTHLIKTRGQQVTLRCSSQSGHNTVSWYQQALGQGPQFIFQYYREEENGRGNFPPRFSGLQFPNYSSELNVNALELDDSALYLCASSLGKGGHNEQFFGPGTRLTVL.

The CDR3 DNA reads as TGTGCCAGTAGTATTGGGGCGGGGCGGACAGATACGCAGTATTTT. It codes for CASSIGAGRTDTQYF. The genes are TRBV19 and TRBJ2-3; TRBD2 is a possible D gene (6 bases). With 3 bases removed from V and 3 bases from J, the gap between germline ends came to 13 bases. CDR1 LNHDA and CDR2 SQIVND come from the germline V gene (reference sequence). The CDR3 is made up of 15 amino acids.

CDR3 protein: CATSRGGRAGDEQFF. CDR3 DNA sequence: TGCGCCACCTCCCGGGGAGGGAGAGCGGGAGATGAGCAGTTCTTC. The V gene is TRBV5-1, the J gene TRBJ2-1, with 8 bases that match TRBD2. CDR1 is SGHRS and CDR2 is YFSETQ in the germline V gene. V lost 9 bases, J lost 8 bases, and 16 bases stayed unmatched. This CDR3 is built from 15 residues.

The chain recombines TRBV12-2 with TRBJ2-1; no check of the table's D call, TRBD2, against the DNA was made. TRBV12-2 is reported as a pseudogene. This CDR3 contains 12 residues. The CDR3 bases are TGTGCAAGTCGCCTAACTAGCAATGAGCAGTTCTTC. This sequence encodes CASRLTSNEQFF.

This clone was detected once. This chain links TRBV4-1 with TRBJ2-7; D possibly corresponds to TRBD2 (5 bases). There are 15 residues in the CDR3. Germline values: CDR1 MGHRA, CDR2 YSYEKL. Trimming cost V 3 bases and J 2 bases, with 14 bases left between them. CDR3 sequence: CASSQPTDGTYEQYF. CDR3 sequence (DNA): TGCGCCAGCAGCCAGCCAACCGACGGGACCTACGAGCAGTACTTC.

The rearrangement uses TRBV7-3 and TRBJ2-5; weak D call: TRBD2 (7 bases). CDR3 size: 16 residues. Between the trimmed V and J ends, which lost 0 bases and 5 bases, there was a span of 16 bases. Germline values: CDR1 SGHTA, CDR2 FQGTGA. CDR3 region: CASSLTGGGGGETQYF. CDR3 in DNA: TGTGCCAGCAGCTTAACTGGGGGAGGGGGAGGCGAGACCCAGTACTTC.

This chain joins TRBV28 and TRBJ2-7; 9 bases align to TRBD1. With V trimmed by 2 bases and J by 1 base, 6 bases remained unmatched. This CDR3 comprises 16 residues. Germline loops: CDR1 MDHEN, CDR2 SYDVKM. Here the CDR3 DNA reads TGTGCCAGCAGTTTACCAGACAGGGGGGCGTCCTACGAGCAGTACTTC. Translating gives CASSLPDRGASYEQYF.

The rearrangement uses TRBV7-2 and TRBJ2-4; TRBD1 agrees at 7 bases. The V gene end was trimmed by 5 bases and the J gene end by 4 bases; junction bases not matched to a gene: 2. This CDR3 comprises 13 residues. CDR1 is SGHTA, CDR2 FQGNSA, per germline. CDR3 DNA sequence: TGTGCCAGCAGCGGACAGGTTAAAAACATTCAGTACTTC. The encoded protein is CASSGQVKNIQYF.

The chain employs TRBV28 and TRBJ2-3; 10 bases are shared with TRBD2. Germline lookup yields CDR1 MDHEN and CDR2 SYDVKM. V was pared by 6 bases and J by 6 bases, with 9 bases of the junction left unmatched. The length of the CDR3 is 15 residues. The CDR3 coding sequence is TGTGCCAGCAGGTACTCTAGCGGGAGAATCGATACGCAGTATTTT. It is translated as CASRYSSGRIDTQYF.